The 17 T cell receptor beta chains below come from one sample, sequenced in a study of T-cell reconstitution after alpha-beta-depleted transplantation in children. A library of TCRbeta sequences, prepared with unique molecular identifiers, was generated. In TCRdb, the PCR reads were re-called with MiXCR into one record per CDR3 protein. The sample holds roughly 300,000 distinct CDR3 sequences, 9.5% to 13% seen once. The source was peripheral blood, collected 180 days after TCRalphabeta/CD19-depleted stem cell transplant. These receptors came from a male patient aged 2 to 9 who had a stem cell transplant for chronic granulomatous disease, so the T cells may come from the graft donor.

This clonotype was seen many times. The V gene is TRBV7-2, the J gene TRBJ2-7; the D is unclear. Trimming left V 5 bases short and J 4 bases short, with 21 bases between. In germline, CDR1 is SGHTA, CDR2 FQGNSA. The CDR3 runs to 16 residues. CDR3 DNA: TGTGCCAGCAGCCCGGACCTTTTAAGCGCGGCGTACGAGCAGTACTTC. This sequence encodes CASSPDLLSAAYEQYF. Full variable domain (outside the CDR3, taken from reference TRBV7-2 and TRBJ2-7): GAGVSQSPSNKVTEKGKDVELRCDPISGHTALYWYRQSLGQGLEFLIYFQGNSAPDKSGLPSDRFSAERTGGSVSTLTIQRTQQEDSAVYLCASSPDLLSAAYEQYFGPGTRLTVT.

This clonotype came up many times. The rearrangement links TRBV20-1 to TRBJ1-1; unclear D gene. V was clipped by 5 bases and J by 0 bases, with 10 bases between them. This CDR3 contains 13 residues. Germline V lookup: CDR1 DFQATT, CDR2 SNEGSKA (reference sequence). As DNA, the CDR3 is TGCAGTGCTCTCCCCTATTTGAACACTGAAGCTTTCTTT. This codes for CSALPYLNTEAFF.

This clonotype was recorded many times. V gene TRBV7-2 combines with J gene TRBJ1-5, with a tentative D call TRBD1 (5 bases). In germline, CDR1 is SGHTA, CDR2 FQGNSA. This CDR3 contains 14 residues. Trimming took off 3 bases at V and 4 bases at J, with 10 bases between the two ends. This CDR3 reads CASSFSGRNQPQHF. The DNA for the CDR3 is TGTGCCAGCAGCTTTTCAGGGAGGAATCAGCCCCAGCATTTT. The full variable domain, its missing parts supplied by reference TRBV7-2 and TRBJ1-5, is GAGVSQSPSNKVTEKGKDVELRCDPISGHTALYWYRQSLGQGLEFLIYFQGNSAPDKSGLPSDRFSAERTGGSVSTLTIQRTQQEDSAVYLCASSFSGRNQPQHFGDGTRLSIL.

This clonotype has a count of ten or more. This chain links TRBV20-1 with TRBJ1-2; 8 bases map to TRBD1. V dropped 6 bases and J dropped 8; count of bases not matched to a gene: 11. In germline, CDR1 is DFQATT, CDR2 SNEGSKA (reference sequence). This CDR3 is 13 amino acids long. CDR3 amino acids: CSAPLDRARGYTF. The CDR3 DNA reads TGCAGTGCCCCCTTGGACAGGGCACGGGGCTACACCTTC.

The chain recombines TRBV5-4 with TRBJ2-7, with a weak D call TRBD1 (6 bases). Trimming stripped 0 bases from V and 6 bases from J, with 13 bases between. This CDR3 contains 14 residues. Germline CDR1 and CDR2: SGHNT and YYREEE (reference sequence). The CDR3 protein is CASSLGSGDREQYF. CDR3 DNA sequence: TGTGCCAGCAGCTTGGGTTCAGGGGACCGCGAGCAGTACTTC.

This clonotype was picked up many times. The V gene is TRBV28, the J gene TRBJ2-7; D gene uncertain. In germline, CDR1 is MDHEN, CDR2 SYDVKM. Between the trimmed V and J ends, which lost 8 bases and 2 bases, there was a span of 10 bases. This CDR3 region has 12 residues. The CDR3 loop is CASRSSPYEQYF. CDR3 nucleotides: TGTGCCAGCCGATCGTCCCCCTACGAGCAGTACTTC.

In this sample, this clonotype turned up many times. The chain has TRBV20-1 and TRBJ2-3, with 8 bases fitting TRBD2. The CDR3 has 16 amino acids. CDR1 DFQATT and CDR2 SNEGSKA come from the germline V gene (reference sequence). V dropped 4 bases and J dropped 1; count of bases not matched to a gene: 10. The CDR3 bases are TGCAGTGCTAAGTTGAGCGGCGGGAGGCGCACAGATACGCAGTATTTT. It specifies CSAKLSGGRRTDTQYF.

The table lists this clonotype with many counts. The chain's CDR3 is CATNGPNSYEQYF. CDR3 DNA sequence: TGTGCCACCAACGGACCGAACTCCTACGAGCAGTACTTC. The chain has TRBV24-1 and TRBJ2-7; unclear D gene. V was clipped by 8 bases and J by 0 bases, with 10 bases between them. The germline CDR1 and CDR2 sequences are KGHDR and SFDVKD. The CDR3 is 13 residues long.

This chain links TRBV11-2 with TRBJ2-1; 7 nucleotides match TRBD2. The germline V gene has CDR1 SGHAT and CDR2 FQNNGV. The length of the CDR3 is 18 residues. The V and J ends lost 5 bases and 0 bases, in that order; junction bases with no gene match: 13. CDR3 in amino acids: CASSPRSGLPSSYNEQFF. The CDR3 nucleotides are TGTGCCAGCAGCCCGAGATCGGGACTACCCAGCTCCTACAATGAGCAGTTCTTC.

This clonotype occurred many times. The genes are TRBV4-3 and TRBJ2-5, with 8 bases identical to TRBD2. This CDR3 comprises 15 residues. V shed 1 base and J 2 bases; nucleotides not matched to a gene: 3. In germline, CDR1 is LGHNA, CDR2 YSLEER. The DNA for the CDR3 is TGCGCCAGCAGCCAAGGGACTAGCCTACAAGAGACCCAGTACTTC. Its translation: CASSQGTSLQETQYF.

This clonotype was picked up many times. This chain uses TRBV4-2 with TRBJ1-4; no reliable D call. The CDR3 consists of 15 residues. The V gene lost 6 bases and the J gene lost 3 bases, with 14 bases spanning the gap. Germline-derived CDR1 and CDR2 are LGHNA and YNFKEQ. CDR3 sequence: CASRPGRAANEKLFF. For the CDR3, the DNA is TGTGCCAGCAGGCCTGGACGGGCAGCTAATGAAAAACTGTTTTTT.

A few counts support this clonotype. The chain uses TRBV5-1 and TRBJ2-3; 11 bases map to TRBD2. After removal of 7 bases from V and 2 bases from J, the junction contained 6 bases not matched to a gene. Germline CDR1 SGHRS, CDR2 YFSETQ. The CDR3 covers 15 residues. The CDR3 DNA is TGCGCCAGCCGGGGACTAGCGGAAAACACAGATACGCAGTATTTT. It is translated as CASRGLAENTDTQYF.

This clonotype was counted at least ten times. The rearrangement uses TRBV20-1 and TRBJ2-3; D uncertain. This CDR3 is 14 amino acids long. V gave up 5 bases and J gave up 4 bases, with 16 bases separating them. Germline loops: CDR1 DFQATT, CDR2 SNEGSKA (reference sequence). The CDR3 region is CSAASYNLADTQYF. In DNA, the CDR3 is TGCAGTGCTGCCTCCTACAACCTAGCAGATACGCAGTATTTT.

This clonotype came up many times. This sequence joins TRBV24-1 and TRBJ2-7; D not resolved. CDR3 length: 12 amino acids. CDR1 is KGHDR and CDR2 is SFDVKD in the germline V gene. Trimming shortened V by 5 bases and J by 7 bases, and 11 bases separated the two germline ends. The CDR3 DNA follows: TGTGCCACCAGTGGAAGGGAAGAGGAGCAGTACTTC. Encoded protein: CATSGREEEQYF.

This clonotype was detected many times. CDR3 loop: CAIRPSGRVGEQYF. CDR3 coding DNA: TGTGCCATCAGGCCTAGCGGGAGGGTCGGGGAGCAGTACTTC. This chain joins TRBV10-3 and TRBJ2-7, with 12 bases matching TRBD2. The CDR3 has 14 amino acids. From germline, CDR1 is ENHRY and CDR2 SYGVKD. Unmatched junction bases numbered 7, after V lost 6 bases and J lost 7 bases.

The table lists this clonotype with many counts. The chain uses TRBV5-1 and TRBJ2-7; weak D call: TRBD1 (6 bases). CDR1 is SGHRS, CDR2 YFSETQ, per germline. This CDR3 has 19 amino acids. V was shortened by 1 base and J by 3 bases, with 26 bases between the two germline ends. The CDR3 DNA follows: TGCGCCAGCAGCTTGAAACCGCTGGGCAGGGGCCAAGACGACTACGAGCAGTACTTC. Protein product: CASSLKPLGRGQDDYEQYF.

This clonotype came up many times. The V call is TRBV20-1, the J call TRBJ2-2; TRBD1 matches 9 bases. The CDR3 is 17 amino acids. Germline assignment: CDR1 DFQATT and CDR2 SNEGSKA (reference sequence). V was pared by 6 bases and J by 6 bases, with 17 bases of the junction left unmatched. CDR3 region: CSASNPGQGVNSGELFF. In DNA form, the CDR3 reads TGCAGTGCCTCCAACCCGGGACAGGGTGTTAACTCCGGGGAGCTGTTTTTT.